This T cell receptor (beta chain) is drawn from a study of T cells in localized non-small cell lung cancer. The CDR3 has 13 residues. V was pared by 6 bases and J by 0 bases, with 2 bases of the junction left unmatched. Germline lookup yields CDR1 SGHNT and CDR2 YYREEE (reference sequence). Study-wide findings and caveats: Only one tumor region went through sequencing, so heterogeneity may still be there. Within adjacent lung there appeared a median around 57 of the top 100 tumor clones. It was uninvolved adjacent lung that showed the highest T cell clonality, exceeding tumor.

Clones were read by immunoSEQ multiplex PCR, and TCRdb kept only the in-frame ones, dropping some. In the table there are approximately 28,000 clones, around 90% of which are singletons. For this clone: Its antigen is not identified.

The origin of this receptor is an older female donor with stage I lung adenocarcinoma. The sequencing here drew on peripheral blood, taken before any cancer treatment. The rearrangement joins TRBV5-4 to TRBJ1-1; 7 bases map to TRBD1. DNA of the CDR3: TGTGCCAGCAAGGACAGGCTGAACACTGAAGCTTTCTTT. Protein: CASKDRLNTEAFF.